Presented here are 17 T cell receptor beta chains from one specimen sequenced in a study of cytomegalovirus exposure and HLA in healthy donors. The PCR ran on 60 Vbeta and 13 Jbeta primers. Measured with immunoSEQ multiplex PCR; TCRdb has only the in-frame clones, and not every one. The sample contains approximately 120,000 clones, roughly three quarters of which appear only once. Specimen: PBMCs. The receptors here all came from a woman aged 30 to 39 in good health and CMV-seronegative.

This chain joins TRBV7-9 and TRBJ2-7, with 7 bases identical to TRBD1. Trimming took 2 bases from V and 2 from J; bases not matched to a gene: 3. From germline, CDR1 is SEHNR and CDR2 FQNEAQ (reference sequence). The CDR3 is made up of 14 amino acids. The CDR3 nucleotides read TGTGCCAGCAGCTTAACAGGGGCCCCCTACGAGCAGTACTTC. As protein: CASSLTGAPYEQYF.

The chain has TRBV6-5 and TRBJ2-5, with a weak D call TRBD1 (7 bases). The CDR3 totals 14 residues. Trimming cost V 5 bases and J 4 bases, with 14 bases left between them. Looked up from germline, CDR1 is MNHEY and CDR2 is SVGAGI. The CDR3 DNA reads TGTGCCAGCAGTGGGAGGAGGGGGCCAGAGACCCAGTACTTC. It codes for CASSGRRGPETQYF.

This clone was seen a few times. Other DNA sequences within the sample encode an identical CDR3. The rearrangement uses TRBV2 and TRBJ2-7, with D perhaps matching TRBD2 (6 bases). CDR3 length: 13 residues. The V gene lost 6 bases and the J gene lost 2 bases, with 11 bases spanning the gap. Germline V gene lookup returns CDR1 SNHLY and CDR2 FYNNEI. CDR3 nucleotide sequence: TGTGCCAGCAGGACGGGGGTCCCCTACGAGCAGTACTTC. Protein product: CASRTGVPYEQYF.

The rearrangement links TRBV4-3 to TRBJ1-6; D is perhaps TRBD1 (6 bases). Germline V CDR1 and CDR2: LGHNA, YSLEER. The CDR3 sequence is 16 residues long. Trimming shortened V by 0 bases and J by 10 bases, and 16 bases separated the two germline ends. Here the CDR3 DNA reads TGCGCCAGCAGCCAAGAAATTGTCAGGGGCAAGTCACCCCTCCACTTT. It encodes CASSQEIVRGKSPLHF.

The rearrangement uses TRBV21-1 and TRBJ1-5; the tabulated D call, TRBD1, remains unverified against the DNA. TRBV21-1 constitutes a pseudogene. The CDR3 totals 17 residues. In DNA, the CDR3 is TGTGCCAGCAGTTCCGCTCGAACAGGGCTGATATATCAGCCCCAGCATTTT. It yields the protein CASSSARTGLIYQPQHF.

The V call is TRBV2, the J call TRBJ2-7; D might be TRBD1 (6 bases). Germline CDR1 SNHLY, CDR2 FYNNEI. The CDR3 extends over 14 amino acids. The germline V and J ends were trimmed by 5 bases and 6 bases, with 17 bases remaining between them. CDR3 loop: CASSTRQADSEQYF. CDR3 DNA: TGTGCCAGCAGTACCCGACAGGCGGATTCCGAGCAGTACTTC.

Note on this clone: Other DNA sequences from this sample encode an identical CDR3 as well. V and J are TRBV10-1 and TRBJ2-3; TRBD2 matches 9 bases. V lost 6 bases to trimming and J lost 6 bases; unmatched junction nucleotides: 10. Germline lookup yields CDR1 WNHNN and CDR2 SYGVQD (reference sequence). The CDR3 is 15 residues long. CDR3 sequence reads: CASSGSGGYSDTQYF. The CDR3 DNA reads TGCGCCAGCAGCGGTAGCGGGGGATATTCGGATACGCAGTATTTT.

CDR3 amino acids: CASSLEGTSGTYNEQFF. CDR3 nucleotides: TGTGCCAGCAGCTTAGAAGGGACTAGCGGAACCTACAATGAGCAGTTCTTC. The rearrangement links TRBV11-3 to TRBJ2-1; TRBD2 agrees at 11 bases. Germline loops: CDR1 SGHNT, CDR2 YENEEA. This CDR3 has 17 amino acids. V was clipped by 0 bases and J by 2 bases; unmatched bases: 3.

This clone was counted once. V usage is TRBV6-4 and J usage is TRBJ2-4, with D perhaps TRBD1 (5 bases). The length of the CDR3 is 13 residues. V lost 6 bases and J 5 bases, leaving 11 bases between the germline ends. CDR1 and CDR2 (germline): MRHNA, SNTAGT. The CDR3 here is CASSRQIENIQYF. The CDR3 coding sequence is TGTGCCAGCAGCCGACAGATTGAAAACATTCAGTACTTC.

V is TRBV5-4 and J is TRBJ2-1; 9 nucleotides line up with TRBD2. The CDR3 is 16 amino acids. With 4 bases clipped from V and 1 base from J, the junction kept 6 bases outside the gene matches. CDR1 SGHNT and CDR2 YYREEE come from the germline V gene (reference sequence). CDR3: CASSTGLAQSYNEQFF. The CDR3 nucleotides are TGTGCCAGCAGCACCGGACTAGCGCAATCCTACAATGAGCAGTTCTTC.

The chain has TRBV7-9 and TRBJ1-4; D is unclear. The V gene's germline CDR1 is SEHNR and CDR2 FQNEAQ (reference sequence). Trimming shortened V by 0 bases and J by 8 bases, and 7 bases separated the two germline ends. This CDR3 is 13 amino acids long. The chain's CDR3 is CASSLADSEKLFF. DNA of the CDR3: TGTGCCAGCAGCTTAGCGGACTCGGAAAAACTGTTTTTT.

This clone has a single count. The chain uses TRBV7-9 and TRBJ2-3; tentatively, D is TRBD2 (6 bases). V shed 3 bases and J shed 7 bases, with 11 bases lying between them. The germline V gene encodes CDR1 SEHNR and CDR2 FQNEAQ (reference sequence). The CDR3 loop spans 13 amino acids. CDR3 region: CASSFREKNTQYF. The CDR3 nucleotides read TGTGCCAGCAGCTTTCGGGAGAAGAATACGCAGTATTTT.

The V gene is TRBV29-1, the J gene TRBJ1-5, with unresolved D. Trimming left V 2 bases short and J 4 bases short, with 9 bases between. From germline, CDR1 is SQVTM and CDR2 ANQGSEA. The CDR3 totals 13 residues. DNA of the CDR3: TGCAGCGTTGAATGGGCTAAGAATCAGCCCCAGCATTTT. It encodes CSVEWAKNQPQHF.

V is TRBV13 and J is TRBJ1-2; 8 bases agree with TRBD1. V shed 5 bases and J 8 bases; nucleotides not matched to a gene: 10. CDR3 length equals 14 residues. In germline, CDR1 is PRHDT, CDR2 FYEKMQ (reference sequence). The CDR3 spells CASSPEGQAVGYTF. DNA for the CDR3: TGTGCCAGCAGCCCCGAGGGACAGGCTGTCGGCTACACCTTC.

V usage is TRBV10-2 and J usage is TRBJ2-1; TRBD2 matches at 9 bases. Germline loops: CDR1 WSHSY, CDR2 SAAADI. The CDR3 is 15 amino acids. V dropped 4 bases and J dropped 7; count of bases not matched to a gene: 8. CDR3 DNA sequence: TGCGCCAGCAGTGGGGGCGGGGGGGCCGTGAATGAGCAGTTCTTC. Its protein product is CASSGGGGAVNEQFF.

The V call is TRBV6-1, the J call TRBJ2-1; 11 bases match TRBD2. Germline V gene data show CDR1 as MNHNS and CDR2 as SASEGT. V gave up 2 bases and J gave up 0 bases; unmatched junction bases: 9. The CDR3 loop spans 19 amino acids. CDR3 DNA: TGTGCCAGCAGTGAACAATTAGCGGGAGGGGTAAGCTCCTACAATGAGCAGTTCTTC. This encodes CASSEQLAGGVSSYNEQFF.

This sequence joins TRBV30 and TRBJ2-4; tentatively, D is TRBD2 (6 bases). CDR1 GTSNPN and CDR2 SVGIG come from the germline V gene (reference sequence). V lost 7 bases to trimming and J lost 3 bases, with 22 bases between them. The CDR3 contains 16 residues. CDR3 protein: CASEGGGGANKNIQYF. The CDR3 region has the DNA TGTGCCTCCGAGGGCGGAGGCGGGGCCAACAAAAACATTCAGTACTTC.